The 13 T cell receptor beta chains given below trace back to one sample, sequenced in a study of shared clonotypes between healthy human individuals. Data came from immunoSEQ multiplex PCR; TCRdb stores just in-frame clones and leaves some out. The sample records 950,000 to 1,100,000 clones, more than 75% being singletons. The sample was memory CD4+ T cells from PBMCs. The subset denotes: CD45RA-negative fraction. These TCRs come from a man aged 18 to 30 in good health. Some clones in this sample may be carry-over from other donors' samples.

The J gene is TRBJ2-3, the V gene TRBV4-3; a weak D match, TRBD2 (5 bases). CDR1 is LGHNA and CDR2 is YSLEER in the germline V gene. The ends were cut back, 2 bases at V and 5 bases at J, with 20 bases in the middle. The CDR3 spans 17 residues. In nucleotides, the CDR3 is TGCGCCAGCAGCCAAAGTCCCACTCGCCCCGCGGGAGATACGCAGTATTTT. This gives the protein CASSQSPTRPAGDTQYF.

This rearrangement joins TRBV5-1 to TRBJ2-5; 7 bases map to TRBD1. CDR1 SGHRS and CDR2 YFSETQ come from the germline V gene. V shed 2 bases, J shed 2 bases, and the junction held 3 bases outside the gene matches. This CDR3 region has 14 residues. The CDR3 spells CASSFPTGQETQYF. CDR3 bases: TGCGCCAGCAGCTTCCCGACAGGGCAAGAGACCCAGTACTTC. Full variable domain (rest looked up from reference TRBV5-1 and TRBJ2-5): KAGVTQTPRYLIKTRGQQVTLSCSPISGHRSVSWYQQTPGQGLQFLFEYFSETQRNKGNFPGRFSGRQFSNSRSEMNVSTLELGDSALYLCASSFPTGQETQYFGPGTRLLVL.

V usage is TRBV18 and J usage is TRBJ1-4, with 7 bases that match TRBD1. The J segment lost 2 bases and the V segment lost 4 bases, leaving 4 bases of the junction unmatched. CDR1 is KGHSH, CDR2 LQKENI, per germline. The CDR3 loop spans 15 amino acids. CDR3 sequence (DNA): TGTGCCAGCTCACAGATGACAGGGACTAATGAAAAACTGTTTTTT. This translates into CASSQMTGTNEKLFF. Full variable domain (missing parts from reference TRBV18 and TRBJ1-4): NAGVMQNPRHLVRRRGQEARLRCSPMKGHSHVYWYRQLPEEGLKFMVYLQKENIIDESGMPKERFSAEFPKEGPSILRIQQVVRGDSAAYFCASSQMTGTNEKLFFGSGTQLSVL.

The V and J genes are TRBV5-6 and TRBJ2-3; D might be TRBD2 (5 bases). Trimming stripped 3 bases from V and 7 bases from J, with 15 bases between. This CDR3 has 14 amino acids. Germline-derived CDR1 and CDR2 are SGHDT and YYEEEE. CDR3 DNA: TGTGCCAGCAGCTCGTATAGTACTAGACATACGCAGTATTTT. The encoded protein is CASSSYSTRHTQYF.

This clone was found once. The rearrangement uses TRBV7-3 and TRBJ2-3; 7 bases fit TRBD2. The J segment lost 1 base and the V segment lost 5 bases, leaving 6 bases of the junction unmatched. This CDR3 has 15 residues. Germline loops: CDR1 SGHTA, CDR2 FQGTGA. The CDR3, as DNA: TGTGCCAGCAGCCGTAGCGGGTTAGGCACAGATACGCAGTATTTT. Protein: CASSRSGLGTDTQYF. Drawing the rest from reference TRBV7-3 and TRBJ2-3, the complete variable domain is GAGVSQTPSNKVTEKGKYVELRCDPISGHTALYWYRQSLGQGPEFLIYFQGTGAADDSGLPNDRFFAVRPEGSVSTLKIQRTERGDSAVYLCASSRSGLGTDTQYFGPGTRLTVL.

V gene TRBV2 combines with J gene TRBJ2-1; 9 bases are shared with TRBD1. V lost 7 bases, J lost 3 bases, and 7 bases stayed unmatched. Germline V gene lookup returns CDR1 SNHLY and CDR2 FYNNEI. The CDR3 contains 15 residues. For the CDR3, the DNA is TGTGCCAGCAAGCTCAGACAGGGGGGCTACAATGAGCAGTTCTTC. It yields the protein CASKLRQGGYNEQFF.

Comment on this clone: Only one base separates this from a far larger clonotype, so it likely reflects a read error. The chain combines TRBV2 with TRBJ1-3; 7 bases fit TRBD1. The ends lost 7 bases at V and 0 bases at J; junction bases unmatched: 12. The CDR3 runs 17 residues. The germline V gene encodes CDR1 SNHLY and CDR2 FYNNEI. The chain's CDR3 is CASNARTGFFSGNTIYF. DNA of the CDR3: TGTGCCAGCAATGCCCGGACAGGCTTCTTCTCTGGAAACACCATATATTTT.

This clone was seen a single time. The chain uses TRBV5-6 and TRBJ1-2; 8 bases fit TRBD1. V lost 2 bases to trimming and J lost 4 bases; unmatched junction nucleotides: 4. This CDR3 has 14 amino acids. CDR1 and CDR2 (germline): SGHDT, YYEEEE. In nucleotides, the CDR3 is TGTGCCAGCAGCTTCAGACAGGGGAGCTATGGCTACACCTTC. It specifies CASSFRQGSYGYTF. Combining the CDR3 with reference TRBV5-6 and TRBJ1-2 gives the whole variable domain DAGVTQSPTHLIKTRGQQVTLRCSPKSGHDTVSWYQQALGQGPQFIFQYYEEEERQRGNFPDRFSGHQFPNYSSELNVNALLLGDSALYLCASSFRQGSYGYTFGSGTRLTVV.

The rearrangement joins TRBV11-2 to TRBJ2-7, with D possibly called TRBD1 or TRBD2 (5 bases each). Per the germline V gene, CDR1 is SGHAT and CDR2 is FQNNGV. With 2 bases removed from V and 0 bases from J, the gap between germline ends came to 11 bases. The CDR3 is 15 amino acids. The CDR3 sequence is CASSLLTGPSYEQYF. The CDR3 DNA follows: TGTGCCAGCAGCTTACTAACGGGACCCTCCTACGAGCAGTACTTC.

V usage is TRBV19 and J usage is TRBJ2-7; D is undetermined. Between the trimmed V and J ends, which lost 2 bases and 2 bases, there was a span of 13 bases. The CDR3 has 15 residues. Germline V gene sequence: CDR1 LNHDA, CDR2 SQIVND (reference sequence). This CDR3 reads CASSISRQTTYEQYF. The CDR3 bases are TGTGCCAGTAGTATAAGCCGGCAGACCACCTACGAGCAGTACTTC.

The chain joins TRBV1 to TRBJ2-1; TRBD2 is taken as the D call from the table, unchecked against the DNA. TRBV1 is annotated as a pseudogene. The CDR3 is 9 amino acids. The DNA of the CDR3 is TGCACCAGCAGCCAAGGACTTTTCTTC. Its protein is CTSSQGLFF.

The chain uses TRBV2 and TRBJ2-5; weak D call: TRBD2 (5 bases). Germline V gene lookup returns CDR1 SNHLY and CDR2 FYNNEI. There are 15 residues in the CDR3. V was pared by 4 bases and J by 5 bases, with 17 bases between. The CDR3 DNA is TGTGCCAGCAGTGGCGCCCGCGCACGCGGGGAGACCCAGTACTTC. Translating it yields CASSGARARGETQYF. The complete variable domain, with remaining parts taken from reference TRBV2 and TRBJ2-5, reads EPEVTQTPSHQVTQMGQEVILRCVPISNHLYFYWYRQILGQKVEFLVSFYNNEISEKSEIFDDQFSVERPDGSNFTLKIRSTKLEDSAMYFCASSGARARGETQYFGPGTRLLVL.

This clone was detected only a few times. The J gene is TRBJ1-4, the V gene TRBV9, with 8 bases matching TRBD1. J gave up 4 bases and V 0 bases, and 5 bases lay outside the gene matches. Looked up from germline, CDR1 is SGDLS and CDR2 is YYNGEE. This CDR3 contains 16 residues. CDR3 nucleotide sequence: TGTGCCAGCAGCGTAGATCATGGACAGGGTAATGAAAAACTGTTTTTT. Translation gives CASSVDHGQGNEKLFF.